This T cell receptor beta chain was captured by sequencing in a study of cytomegalovirus exposure and HLA in healthy donors. Vbeta (60) and Jbeta (13) primers were used in the PCR. TCRdb's table, derived via immunoSEQ multiplex PCR, lists solely in-frame clones and lacks some. This table holds approximately 210,000 clones, 75% to 80% found once. Trimming stripped 2 bases from V and 5 bases from J, with 13 bases between. Germline V gene sequence: CDR1 SGHAT, CDR2 FQDESV (reference sequence). The CDR3 length is 14 residues. The V and J genes are TRBV11-1 and TRBJ2-7; TRBD2 is a possible D gene (5 bases). The clonotype comes from a male donor in good health and CMV-seronegative. The sequenced material came from PBMCs. The CDR3 is CASSLRTLRDEQYF. Written as DNA, the CDR3 is TGTGCCAGCAGCTTAAGGACTCTTCGGGACGAGCAGTACTTC.